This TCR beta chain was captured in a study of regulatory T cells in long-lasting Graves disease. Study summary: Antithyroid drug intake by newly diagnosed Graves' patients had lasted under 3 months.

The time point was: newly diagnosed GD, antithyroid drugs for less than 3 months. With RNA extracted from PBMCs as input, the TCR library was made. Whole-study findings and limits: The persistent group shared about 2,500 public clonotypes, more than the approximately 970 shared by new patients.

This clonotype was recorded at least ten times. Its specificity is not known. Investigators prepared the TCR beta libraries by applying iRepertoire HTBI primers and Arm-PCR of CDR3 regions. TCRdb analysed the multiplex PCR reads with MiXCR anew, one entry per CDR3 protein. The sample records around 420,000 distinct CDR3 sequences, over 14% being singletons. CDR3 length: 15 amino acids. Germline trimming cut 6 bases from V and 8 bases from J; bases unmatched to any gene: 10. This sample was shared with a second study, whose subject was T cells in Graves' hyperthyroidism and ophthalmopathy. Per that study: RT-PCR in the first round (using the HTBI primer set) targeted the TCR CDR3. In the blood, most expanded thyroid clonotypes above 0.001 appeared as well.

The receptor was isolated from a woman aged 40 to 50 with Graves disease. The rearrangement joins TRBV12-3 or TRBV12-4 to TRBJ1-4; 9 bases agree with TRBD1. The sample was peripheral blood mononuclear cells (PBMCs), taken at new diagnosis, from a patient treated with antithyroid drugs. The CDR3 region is CASRRGTGLIEKLFF. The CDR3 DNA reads TGTGCCAGCAGGAGAGGGACAGGGTTGATCGAAAAACTGTTTTTT.